The 28 T cell receptor beta chains in this list originate from one sample, sequenced in a study of blood T cell repertoires in COVID-19. The assay was immunoSEQ multiplex PCR, and TCRdb's table has in-frame clones only and misses some. Of 200,000 to 250,000 clones in the sample, 92% were seen once. The source material was peripheral blood. These receptors were obtained from a man aged 55-75 years with COVID-19, enrolled during active disease.

This clone showed up just a few times. The chain uses TRBV3-1 (or the pseudogene TRBV3-2) and TRBJ1-5; 8 bases match TRBD1. V gave up 1 base and J gave up 4 bases; unmatched junction bases: 3. The CDR3 sequence is 15 residues long. The germline V gene encodes CDR1 LGHDT and CDR2 YNNKEL (reference sequence). The CDR3 loop is CASSQARDRNQPQHF. CDR3 sequence (DNA): TGTGCCAGCAGCCAAGCCCGGGACAGGAATCAGCCCCAGCATTTT.

The chain recombines TRBV5-8 with TRBJ1-3; D gene uncertain. Germline V gene sequence: CDR1 SGHTS, CDR2 YDEGEE. There are 13 residues in the CDR3. Deletions cut 7 bases from V and 3 bases from J, with 11 bases between. Here the CDR3 reads CASPTRIGNTIYF. DNA of the CDR3: TGTGCCAGCCCGACCAGGATTGGAAACACCATATATTTT.

For this clone: This sample includes further DNA sequences coding for the same CDR3. This chain connects TRBV12-3 or TRBV12-4 to TRBJ2-7; D perhaps matches TRBD1 (5 bases). The CDR3 loop spans 13 amino acids. Trimming cost V 4 bases and J 3 bases, with 10 bases left between them. CDR3 amino acids: CASSSRQSYEQYF. CDR3 in DNA: TGTGCCAGCAGTTCACGACAGAGCTACGAGCAGTACTTC.

This chain joins TRBV15 and TRBJ1-4; 7 bases fit TRBD1. The CDR3 consists of 13 residues. Germline trimming cut 8 bases from V and 8 bases from J; bases unmatched to any gene: 8. Germline-derived CDR1 and CDR2 are LNHNV and YYDKDF (reference sequence). The CDR3 spells CATAPDRHEKLFF. Here the CDR3 DNA reads TGTGCCACCGCCCCGGACAGGCACGAAAAACTGTTTTTT.

This clone was counted a single time. This chain links TRBV12-5 with TRBJ1-5; 9 positions match TRBD1. Germline CDR1 and CDR2: LGHNT and FRNRAP. This CDR3 spans 17 amino acids. V shed 2 bases and J 5 bases; nucleotides not matched to a gene: 10. CDR3 coding DNA: TGTGCTAGTGGTTTGTCACCCGGGACAGGGTTATATCAGCCCCAGCATTTT. This codes for CASGLSPGTGLYQPQHF.

This chain connects TRBV2 to TRBJ1-1, with 9 bases that match TRBD1. The CDR3 runs to 13 residues. V was pared by 4 bases and J by 4 bases, with 1 base of the junction left unmatched. Germline CDR1 and CDR2: SNHLY and FYNNEI. The CDR3 is CASSGQGGTEAFF. CDR3 sequence (DNA): TGTGCCAGCAGTGGACAGGGGGGCACTGAAGCTTTCTTT. Together with reference TRBV2 and TRBJ1-1, the CDR3 gives the full variable domain: EPEVTQTPSHQVTQMGQEVILRCVPISNHLYFYWYRQILGQKVEFLVSFYNNEISEKSEIFDDQFSVERPDGSNFTLKIRSTKLEDSAMYFCASSGQGGTEAFFGQGTRLTVV.

The chain carries TRBV5-1 and TRBJ2-3, with D hard to call. The CDR3 is 16 amino acids. Per germline, CDR1 SGHRS and CDR2 YFSETQ. V was cut by 4 bases and J by 6 bases, with 21 bases left in between. The CDR3 region has the DNA TGCGCCAGCAGCCACGACCTACGGGTAGAGTTGGATACGCAGTATTTT. Protein sequence: CASSHDLRVELDTQYF.

CDR3: CAGSRDRSYNEQFF. The CDR3 DNA follows: TGTGCCGGATCCCGGGACAGGTCCTACAATGAGCAGTTCTTC. The V gene is TRBV2, the J gene TRBJ2-1, with 8 positions matching TRBD1. The V gene end was trimmed by 11 bases and the J gene end by 1 base; junction bases not matched to a gene: 7. The CDR3 runs to 14 residues. Germline V gene sequence: CDR1 SNHLY, CDR2 FYNNEI. The whole variable domain, filled in from reference TRBV2 and TRBJ2-1, reads EPEVTQTPSHQVTQMGQEVILRCVPISNHLYFYWYRQILGQKVEFLVSFYNNEISEKSEIFDDQFSVERPDGSNFTLKIRSTKLEDSAMYFCAGSRDRSYNEQFFGPGTRLTVL.

The J gene is TRBJ2-2, the V gene TRBV5-4, with 7 positions matching TRBD1. Trimming cost V 5 bases and J 1 base; bases outside gene matches: 5. This CDR3 has 15 residues. CDR1 is SGHNT and CDR2 is YYREEE in the germline V gene (reference sequence). The CDR3 loop reads CASSIPGGNTGELFF. CDR3 DNA: TGTGCCAGCAGTATTCCAGGGGGGAACACCGGGGAGCTGTTTTTT.

This chain links TRBV5-1 with TRBJ1-2; 11 positions match TRBD1. This CDR3 has 17 residues. Trimming at V came to 0 bases and at J to 0 bases, leaving 4 bases not matched to a gene. The germline V gene has CDR1 SGHRS and CDR2 YFSETQ. The CDR3 coding sequence is TGCGCCAGCAGCTTGGGGACAGGGGGCGTATCTAACTATGGCTACACCTTC. This codes for CASSLGTGGVSNYGYTF.

This chain joins TRBV30 and TRBJ1-5; D gene uncertain. The V gene's germline CDR1 is GTSNPN and CDR2 SVGIG (reference sequence). This CDR3 is built from 12 residues. V was pared by 0 bases and J by 10 bases, with 10 bases between. The CDR3 DNA reads as TGTGCCTGGAGTGTACTCAGGTCCCCCCAGCATTTT. The encoded protein is CAWSVLRSPQHF.

This chain links TRBV2 with TRBJ2-1, with 7 positions matching TRBD1. Germline loops: CDR1 SNHLY, CDR2 FYNNEI. The junction had 9 bases not matched to a gene; V was cut back by 7 bases and J by 3 bases. The CDR3 has 15 residues. The CDR3 reads CASTVDRASYNEQFF. Here the CDR3 DNA reads TGTGCCAGCACCGTAGACAGGGCTAGCTACAATGAGCAGTTCTTC.

J is TRBJ2-3 and V is TRBV6-1; 16 bases fit TRBD2. V lost 3 bases to trimming and J lost 9 bases; unmatched junction nucleotides: 9. In germline, CDR1 is MNHNS, CDR2 SASEGT. The CDR3 has 17 residues. The CDR3, as DNA: TGTGCCAGCAGTGACGGGACTAGCGGGAGGGCCCTCTGGACGCAGTATTTT. Translating it yields CASSDGTSGRALWTQYF.

This chain connects TRBV5-1 to TRBJ2-2; D might be TRBD1 (6 bases). V was shortened by 4 bases and J by 9 bases, with 16 bases between the two germline ends. This CDR3 region has 14 residues. Germline CDR1 and CDR2: SGHRS and YFSETQ. The CDR3 coding sequence is TGCGCCAGCAGCGGCCGACAGGCCTTGAGGGAGCTGTTTTTT. It translates to CASSGRQALRELFF.

V is TRBV19 and J is TRBJ1-3, with 8 bases identical to TRBD1. The CDR3 is made up of 16 amino acids. The germline V gene has CDR1 LNHDA and CDR2 SQIVND (reference sequence). V trimming: 1 base; J trimming: 9 bases; junction bases outside the gene matches: 11. The DNA of the CDR3 is TGTGCCAGTAGTATAGGGGCCGGGACAGGCCCCAGCACCATATATTTT. This sequence encodes CASSIGAGTGPSTIYF. The variable domain in full, with the rest retrieved from reference TRBV19 and TRBJ1-3, is DGGITQSPKYLFRKEGQNVTLSCEQNLNHDAMYWYRQDPGQGLRLIYYSQIVNDFQKGDIAEGYSVSREKKESFPLTVTSAQKNPTAFYLCASSIGAGTGPSTIYFGEGSWLTVV.

The V call is TRBV5-1, the J call TRBJ1-1, with D hard to call. The CDR3 extends over 12 amino acids. Germline CDR1 reads SGHRS; CDR2 reads YFSETQ. V shed 5 bases and J shed 8 bases, with 13 bases lying between them. The CDR3 region has the DNA TGCGCCAGCAGATTTGACTTCGCCGAAGCTTTCTTT. Translation gives CASRFDFAEAFF.

This sequence joins TRBV19 and TRBJ1-5; 9 bases are a match to TRBD1. Germline V gene sequence: CDR1 LNHDA, CDR2 SQIVND (reference sequence). The CDR3 has 15 amino acids. V lost 4 bases, J lost 7 bases, and 8 bases stayed unmatched. CDR3 amino acids: CASSKGQGIGQPQHF. In DNA, the CDR3 is TGTGCCAGTAGTAAAGGACAGGGGATCGGGCAGCCCCAGCATTTT.

This clone is a singleton in its sample. In DNA form, the CDR3 reads TGTGCCAGCAACGGAGCAGATGAAAAACTGTTTTTT. This translates into CASNGADEKLFF. This chain links TRBV12-3 or TRBV12-4 with TRBJ1-4; D not resolved. V shed 7 bases and J shed 6 bases, with 9 bases lying between them. This CDR3 is built from 12 residues.

This chain links TRBV28 with TRBJ2-2; the match to TRBD1 covers 11 bases. The CDR3 is made up of 17 amino acids. V shed 5 bases, J shed 6 bases, and the junction held 11 bases outside the gene matches. The V gene's germline CDR1 is MDHEN and CDR2 SYDVKM. Here the CDR3 DNA reads TGTGCCAGCAGTCAACCACCGGACAGGGGGCCCCCCGGGGAGCTGTTTTTT. Protein: CASSQPPDRGPPGELFF.

V and J are TRBV13 and TRBJ2-7, with 10 bases identical to TRBD1. The CDR3 has 14 residues. Looked up from germline, CDR1 is PRHDT and CDR2 is FYEKMQ (reference sequence). V shed 3 bases and J 4 bases; nucleotides not matched to a gene: 3. CDR3: CASSLGQGMYEQYF. CDR3 in DNA: TGTGCCAGCAGCTTGGGACAGGGGATGTACGAGCAGTACTTC.

V is TRBV5-1 and J is TRBJ1-3; 9 nucleotides agree with TRBD1. The germline V gene encodes CDR1 SGHRS and CDR2 YFSETQ. The junction had 4 bases not matched to a gene; V was cut back by 4 bases and J by 2 bases. There are 15 residues in the CDR3. As DNA, the CDR3 is TGCGCCAGCAGCGGGGGACAGGGAACTGGAAACACCATATATTTT. Residues: CASSGGQGTGNTIYF. Full variable domain (remainder filled in from reference TRBV5-1 and TRBJ1-3): KAGVTQTPRYLIKTRGQQVTLSCSPISGHRSVSWYQQTPGQGLQFLFEYFSETQRNKGNFPGRFSGRQFSNSRSEMNVSTLELGDSALYLCASSGGQGTGNTIYFGEGSWLTVV.

This clone appeared once. The CDR3 bases are TGTGCCAGCAGCGACCAACAAACCCTAGCAACAGATACGCAGTATTTT. It translates to CASSDQQTLATDTQYF. The gene calls are TRBV3-1 (or the pseudogene TRBV3-2) and TRBJ2-3, with TRBD2 as a possible D gene (5 bases). Trimming cost V 5 bases and J 3 bases, with 18 bases left between them. CDR3 length equals 16 residues. Per germline, CDR1 LGHDT and CDR2 YNNKEL (reference sequence).

V is TRBV5-5 and J is TRBJ1-1; the match to TRBD1 covers 7 bases. Trimming removed 6 bases from V and 1 base from J; junction bases left unmatched: 12. This CDR3 has 16 amino acids. Germline V gene lookup returns CDR1 SGHKS and CDR2 YYEKEE (reference sequence). As DNA, the CDR3 is TGTGCCAGCACCCGTACGGGGACAGAGAGGAACACTGAAGCTTTCTTT. Its translation: CASTRTGTERNTEAFF.

V gene TRBV30 combines with J gene TRBJ1-3; D gene unclear. The CDR3 runs 13 residues. CDR1 and CDR2 (germline): GTSNPN, SVGIG (reference sequence). The CDR3 loop is CGLSGRSGNTIYF. The CDR3 nucleotides are TGTGGACTCAGCGGTCGCTCTGGAAACACCATATATTTT.

The chain has TRBV5-4 and TRBJ2-7, with TRBD1 as a possible D gene (5 bases). Germline CDR1 SGHNT, CDR2 YYREEE (reference sequence). V dropped 0 bases and J dropped 3 bases, with 10 bases sitting between them. The CDR3 is 14 residues long. CDR3 DNA: TGTGCCAGCAGCTTGGGGGGCCTACTCTACGAGCAGTACTTC. Encoded protein: CASSLGGLLYEQYF.

The chain joins TRBV29-1 to TRBJ2-5; a weak D match, TRBD2 (5 bases). Per the germline V gene, CDR1 is SQVTM and CDR2 is ANQGSEA. Trimming stripped 3 bases from V and 4 bases from J, with 12 bases between. The CDR3 covers 13 residues. The CDR3 DNA follows: TGCAGCGTTGAGGGAGTGACGGGAGAGACCCAGTACTTC. Encoded protein: CSVEGVTGETQYF.

The V call is TRBV5-4, the J call TRBJ1-1, with 7 nucleotides matching TRBD1. V was clipped by 0 bases and J by 5 bases; unmatched bases: 4. Germline values: CDR1 SGHNT, CDR2 YYREEE (reference sequence). The CDR3 totals 14 residues. The CDR3 sequence: CASSLEGARTEAFF. As DNA, the CDR3 is TGTGCCAGCAGCTTGGAGGGGGCCCGGACTGAAGCTTTCTTT.

The chain recombines TRBV19 with TRBJ1-5, with a tentative D call TRBD1 (5 bases). V lost 1 base and J 4 bases, leaving 17 bases between the germline ends. The CDR3 contains 17 residues. The germline CDR1 and CDR2 sequences are LNHDA and SQIVND (reference sequence). The CDR3 DNA sequence: TGTGCCAGTAGTATAGGACGATTTGGGGGGGGAAATCAGCCCCAGCATTTT. Its translation: CASSIGRFGGGNQPQHF.